The 5 T cell receptor beta chains in this list originate from one sample, sequenced in a study of shared clonotypes between healthy human individuals (dated by TCRdb to the early 2020s). The method was the immunoSEQ multiplex PCR assay. This immuneACCESS table, as held by TCRdb, lists in-frame sequences with V and J called but not all clones. Of the missing ones, under half trace to an unresolved V gene in checked studies; the others have no known cause. This sample gives roughly 500,000 clones in total; less than 80% of them show up just once. Approximately 12% of the sample goes to the ten largest clones. Sequenced: PBMCs. The origin of the receptors is a middle-aged woman in good health. Some clones in this sample may be carry-over from other donors' samples.

V and J are TRBV6-1 and TRBJ2-1; 11 bases line up with TRBD1. The germline V gene has CDR1 MNHNS and CDR2 SASEGT. This CDR3 is built from 15 residues. V lost 5 bases to trimming and J lost 6 bases; unmatched junction nucleotides: 6. Here the CDR3 reads CASSTPGQGGNEQFF. The CDR3 nucleotides are TGTGCCAGCAGTACCCCGGGACAGGGGGGCAATGAGCAGTTCTTC.

The chain combines TRBV25-1 with TRBJ2-3; D ambiguous. V lost 1 base and J 7 bases, leaving 6 bases between the germline ends. The CDR3 is 12 residues long. Germline assignment: CDR1 MGHDK and CDR2 SYGVNS. The CDR3 DNA is TGTGCCAGCAGTGAATCCGGGTATACGCAGTATTTT. It translates to CASSESGYTQYF.

The chain employs TRBV5-5 and TRBJ2-3, with D perhaps TRBD1 or TRBD2 (5 bases each). V was cut by 0 bases and J by 2 bases, with 10 bases left in between. Germline V gene sequence: CDR1 SGHKS, CDR2 YYEKEE (reference sequence). This CDR3 has 15 amino acids. This chain's CDR3 is CASSLDGTTTDTQYF. The CDR3 coding sequence is TGTGCCAGCAGCTTGGACGGGACCACCACAGATACGCAGTATTTT.

Here the CDR3 reads CAWSGISGNTIYF. CDR3 bases: TGTGCCTGGAGTGGTATCTCTGGAAACACCATATATTTT. The gene calls are TRBV30 and TRBJ1-3; D gene unclear. Germline lookup yields CDR1 GTSNPN and CDR2 SVGIG (reference sequence). The length of the CDR3 is 13 residues. The V gene lost 1 base and the J gene lost 0 bases, with 4 bases spanning the gap.

The chain joins TRBV5-5 to TRBJ2-5; no clear D gene. Germline CDR1 and CDR2: SGHKS and YYEKEE (reference sequence). This CDR3 is 13 amino acids long. Trimming stripped 2 bases from V and 5 bases from J, with 10 bases between. CDR3 sequence: CASSFPYGETQYF. The CDR3 DNA is TGTGCCAGCAGCTTTCCCTACGGGGAGACCCAGTACTTC.